This T cell receptor (beta chain) was identified in a study of T cell responses to AZD1222 COVID-19 vaccine. Overall study context: Timing groups of about 4 and about 12 weeks for second doses were pooled.

Assay: immunoSEQ multiplex PCR; the TCRdb copy retains only in-frame clones and omits some. The sample lists around 91,000 clones, approximately 91% occurring once. This CDR3 region has 16 residues. Germline V lookup: CDR1 KGHSH, CDR2 LQKENI. With 3 bases clipped from V and 6 bases from J, the junction kept 9 bases outside the gene matches. Comments on this clone: Its antigen is currently unknown.

Study-wide findings and caveats: Without day 14 samples, only post-peak T cell repertoires were studied. Per reports, nearly half of all spike-specific TCRs target regions that are unmutated in variants. The span of vaccine-associated CD4 TCRs extended across spike, with dominance at 160-218 and 743-854.

The chain is built from TRBV18 and TRBJ1-5; 9 nucleotides match TRBD1. Sequencing used peripheral blood, obtained on day 0 of AZD1222 vaccination. This receptor was obtained from an adult in good health. CDR3 sequence (DNA): TGTGCCAGCTCACCGTCGACAGGGGGGAGCGGTCAGCCCCAGCATTTT. Its translation is CASSPSTGGSGQPQHF.